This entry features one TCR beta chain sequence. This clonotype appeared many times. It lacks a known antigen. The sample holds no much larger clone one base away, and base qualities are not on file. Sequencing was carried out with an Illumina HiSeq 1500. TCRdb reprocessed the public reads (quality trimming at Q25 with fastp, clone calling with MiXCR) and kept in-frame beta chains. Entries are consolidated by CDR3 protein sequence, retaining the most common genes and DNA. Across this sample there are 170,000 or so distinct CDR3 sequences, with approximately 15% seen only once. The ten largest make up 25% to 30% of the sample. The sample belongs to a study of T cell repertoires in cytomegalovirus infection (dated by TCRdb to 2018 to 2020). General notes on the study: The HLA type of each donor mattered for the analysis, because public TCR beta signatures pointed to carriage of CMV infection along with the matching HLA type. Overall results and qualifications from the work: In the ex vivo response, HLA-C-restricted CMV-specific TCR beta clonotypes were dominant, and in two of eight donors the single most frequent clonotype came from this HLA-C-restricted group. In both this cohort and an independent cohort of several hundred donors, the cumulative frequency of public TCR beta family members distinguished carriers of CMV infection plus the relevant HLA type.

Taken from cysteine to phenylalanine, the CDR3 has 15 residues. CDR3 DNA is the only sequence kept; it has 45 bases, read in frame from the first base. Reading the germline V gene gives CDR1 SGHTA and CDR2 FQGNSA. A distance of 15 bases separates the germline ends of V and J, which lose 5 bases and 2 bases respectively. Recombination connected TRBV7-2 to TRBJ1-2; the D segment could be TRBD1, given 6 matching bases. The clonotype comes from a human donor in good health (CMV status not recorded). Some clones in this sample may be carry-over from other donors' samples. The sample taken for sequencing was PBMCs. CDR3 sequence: CASSPDWGPNYGYTF. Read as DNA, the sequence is TGTGCCAGCAGCCCCGATTGGGGGCCGAACTATGGCTACACCTTC.